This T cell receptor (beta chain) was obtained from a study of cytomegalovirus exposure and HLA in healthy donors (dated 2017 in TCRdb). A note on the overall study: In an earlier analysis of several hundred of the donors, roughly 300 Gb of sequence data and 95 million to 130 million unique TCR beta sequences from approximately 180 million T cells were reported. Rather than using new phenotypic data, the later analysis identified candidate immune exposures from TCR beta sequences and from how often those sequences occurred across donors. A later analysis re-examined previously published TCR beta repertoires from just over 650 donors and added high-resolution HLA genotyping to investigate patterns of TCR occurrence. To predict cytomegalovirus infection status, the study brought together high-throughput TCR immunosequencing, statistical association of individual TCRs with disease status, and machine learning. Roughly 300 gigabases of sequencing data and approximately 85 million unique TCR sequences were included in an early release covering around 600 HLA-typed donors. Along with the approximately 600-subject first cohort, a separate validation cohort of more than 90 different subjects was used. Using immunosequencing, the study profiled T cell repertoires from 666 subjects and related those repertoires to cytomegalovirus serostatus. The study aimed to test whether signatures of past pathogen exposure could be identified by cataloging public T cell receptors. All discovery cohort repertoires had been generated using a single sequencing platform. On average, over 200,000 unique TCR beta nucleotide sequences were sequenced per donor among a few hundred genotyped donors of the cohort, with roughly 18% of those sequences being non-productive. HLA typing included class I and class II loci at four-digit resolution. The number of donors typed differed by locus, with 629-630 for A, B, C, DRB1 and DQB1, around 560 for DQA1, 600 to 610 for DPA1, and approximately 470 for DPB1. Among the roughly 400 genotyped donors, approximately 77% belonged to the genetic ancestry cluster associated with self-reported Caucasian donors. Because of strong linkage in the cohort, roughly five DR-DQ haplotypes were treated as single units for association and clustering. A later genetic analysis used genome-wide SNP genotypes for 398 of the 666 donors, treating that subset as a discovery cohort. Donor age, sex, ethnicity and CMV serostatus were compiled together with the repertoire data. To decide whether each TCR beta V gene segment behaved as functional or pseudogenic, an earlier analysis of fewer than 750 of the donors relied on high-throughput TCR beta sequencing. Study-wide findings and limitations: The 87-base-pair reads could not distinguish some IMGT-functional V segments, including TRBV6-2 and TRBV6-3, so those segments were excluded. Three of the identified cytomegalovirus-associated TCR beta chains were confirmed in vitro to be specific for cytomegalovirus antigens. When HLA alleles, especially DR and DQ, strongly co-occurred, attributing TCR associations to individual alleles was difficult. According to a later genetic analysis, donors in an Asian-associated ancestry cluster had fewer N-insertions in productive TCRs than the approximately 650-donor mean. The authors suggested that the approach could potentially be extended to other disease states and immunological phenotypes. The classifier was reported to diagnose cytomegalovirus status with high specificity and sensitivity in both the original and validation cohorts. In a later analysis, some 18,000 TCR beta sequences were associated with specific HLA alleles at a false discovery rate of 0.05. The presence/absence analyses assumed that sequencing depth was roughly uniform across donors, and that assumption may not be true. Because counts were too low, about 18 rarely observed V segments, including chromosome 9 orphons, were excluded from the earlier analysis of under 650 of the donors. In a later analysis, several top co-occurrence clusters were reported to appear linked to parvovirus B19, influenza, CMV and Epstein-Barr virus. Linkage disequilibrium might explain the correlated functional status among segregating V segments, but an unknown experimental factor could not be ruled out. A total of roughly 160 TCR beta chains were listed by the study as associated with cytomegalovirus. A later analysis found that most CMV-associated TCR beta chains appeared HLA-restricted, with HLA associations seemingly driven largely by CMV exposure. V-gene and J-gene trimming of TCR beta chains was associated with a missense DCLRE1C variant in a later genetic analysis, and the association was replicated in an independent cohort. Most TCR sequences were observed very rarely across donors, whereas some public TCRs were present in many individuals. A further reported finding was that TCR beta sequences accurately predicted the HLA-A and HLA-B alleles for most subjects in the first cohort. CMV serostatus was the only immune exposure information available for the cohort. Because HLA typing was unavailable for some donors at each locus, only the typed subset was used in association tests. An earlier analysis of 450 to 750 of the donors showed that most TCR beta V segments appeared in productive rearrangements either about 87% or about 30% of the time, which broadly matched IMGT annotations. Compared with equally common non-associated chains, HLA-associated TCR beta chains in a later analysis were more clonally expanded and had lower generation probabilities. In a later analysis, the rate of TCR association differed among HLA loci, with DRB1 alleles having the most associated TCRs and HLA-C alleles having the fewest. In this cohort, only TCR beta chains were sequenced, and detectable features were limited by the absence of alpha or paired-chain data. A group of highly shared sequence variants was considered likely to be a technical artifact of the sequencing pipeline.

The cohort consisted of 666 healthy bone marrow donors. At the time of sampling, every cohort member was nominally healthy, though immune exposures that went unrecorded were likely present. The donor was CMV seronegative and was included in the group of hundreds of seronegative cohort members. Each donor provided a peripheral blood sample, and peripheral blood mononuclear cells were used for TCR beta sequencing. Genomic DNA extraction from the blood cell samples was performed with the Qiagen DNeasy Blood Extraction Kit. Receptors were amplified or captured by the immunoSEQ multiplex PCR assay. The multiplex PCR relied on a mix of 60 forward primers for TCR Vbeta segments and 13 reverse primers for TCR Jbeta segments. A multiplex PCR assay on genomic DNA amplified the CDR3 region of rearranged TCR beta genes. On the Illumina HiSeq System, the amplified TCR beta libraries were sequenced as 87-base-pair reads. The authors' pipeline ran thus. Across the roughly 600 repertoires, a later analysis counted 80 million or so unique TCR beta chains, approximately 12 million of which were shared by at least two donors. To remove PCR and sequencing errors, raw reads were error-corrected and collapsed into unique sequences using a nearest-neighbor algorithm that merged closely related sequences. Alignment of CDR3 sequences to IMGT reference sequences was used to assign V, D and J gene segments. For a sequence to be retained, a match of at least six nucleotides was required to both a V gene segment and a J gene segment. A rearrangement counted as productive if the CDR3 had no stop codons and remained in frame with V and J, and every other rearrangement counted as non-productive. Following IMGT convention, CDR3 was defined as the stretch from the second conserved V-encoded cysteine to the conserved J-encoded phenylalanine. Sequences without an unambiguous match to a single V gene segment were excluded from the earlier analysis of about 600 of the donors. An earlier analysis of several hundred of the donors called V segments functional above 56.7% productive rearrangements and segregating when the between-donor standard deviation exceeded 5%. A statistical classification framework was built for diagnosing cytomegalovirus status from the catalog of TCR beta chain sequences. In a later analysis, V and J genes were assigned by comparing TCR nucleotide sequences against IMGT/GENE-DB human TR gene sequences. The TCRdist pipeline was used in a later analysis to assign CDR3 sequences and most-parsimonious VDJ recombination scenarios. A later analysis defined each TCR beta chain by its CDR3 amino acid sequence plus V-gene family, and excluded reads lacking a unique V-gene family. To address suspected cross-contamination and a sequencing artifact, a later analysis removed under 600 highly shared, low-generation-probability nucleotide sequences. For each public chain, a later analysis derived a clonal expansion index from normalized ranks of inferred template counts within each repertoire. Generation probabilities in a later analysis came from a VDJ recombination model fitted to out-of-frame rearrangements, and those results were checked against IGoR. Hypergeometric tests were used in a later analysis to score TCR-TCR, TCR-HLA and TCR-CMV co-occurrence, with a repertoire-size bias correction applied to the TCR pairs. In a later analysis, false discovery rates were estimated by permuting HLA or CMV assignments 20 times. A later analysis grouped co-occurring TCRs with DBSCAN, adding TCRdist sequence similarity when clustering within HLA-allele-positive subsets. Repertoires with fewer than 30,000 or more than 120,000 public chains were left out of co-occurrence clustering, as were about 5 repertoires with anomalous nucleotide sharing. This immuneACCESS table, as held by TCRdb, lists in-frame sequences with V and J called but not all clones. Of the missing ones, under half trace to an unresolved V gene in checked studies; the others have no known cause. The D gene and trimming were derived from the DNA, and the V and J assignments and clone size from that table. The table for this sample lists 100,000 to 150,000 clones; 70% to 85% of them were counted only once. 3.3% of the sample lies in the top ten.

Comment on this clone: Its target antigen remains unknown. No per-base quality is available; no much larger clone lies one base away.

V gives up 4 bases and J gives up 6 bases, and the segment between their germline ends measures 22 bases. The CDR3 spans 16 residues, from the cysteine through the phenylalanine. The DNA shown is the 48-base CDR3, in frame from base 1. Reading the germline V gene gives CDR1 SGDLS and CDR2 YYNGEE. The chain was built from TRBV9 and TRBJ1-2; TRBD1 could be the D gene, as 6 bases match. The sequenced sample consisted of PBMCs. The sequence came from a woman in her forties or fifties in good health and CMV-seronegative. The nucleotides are TGTGCCAGCAGCCCCTTGCTGGGACAACCAGCCGATGGCTACACCTTC. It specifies CASSPLLGQPADGYTF.